The 16 T cell receptor beta chains given below trace back to one sample, sequenced in a study of blood T cell repertoires in COVID-19. Method: immunoSEQ multiplex PCR; TCRdb's copy keeps in-frame clones and lacks some. The table records under 200,000 clones, 70% to 85% of them present only once. Sequencing was carried out using peripheral blood. Every receptor here comes from a man between 60 and 75 years old who had recovered from COVID-19.

The rearrangement links TRBV7-2 to TRBJ1-2; no clear D gene. Germline CDR1 is SGHTA and CDR2 is FQGNSA. The CDR3 is 15 amino acids. V was cut by 2 bases and J by 3 bases, with 13 bases left in between. The CDR3: CASSLPRPSYYGYTF. CDR3 DNA: TGTGCCAGCAGCTTACCCAGGCCTTCCTACTATGGCTACACCTTC.

The CDR3 DNA is TGTGCCAGCAGTTTCGACAGGGATAATGAAGCTTTCTTT. Translated, it gives CASSFDRDNEAFF. The chain recombines TRBV27 with TRBJ1-1; 7 nucleotides line up with TRBD1. V lost 3 bases, J lost 7 bases, and 5 bases stayed unmatched. This CDR3 spans 13 amino acids. Germline CDR1 reads MNHEY; CDR2 reads SMNVEV (reference sequence).

The chain employs TRBV10-3 and TRBJ2-7; a weak D match, TRBD1 (5 bases). CDR3 length: 13 amino acids. Germline CDR1 is ENHRY and CDR2 is SYGVKD. Trimming shortened V by 1 base and J by 3 bases, and 7 bases separated the two germline ends. In nucleotides, the CDR3 is TGTGCCATCAGTGAGTTACAGGTCTACGAGCAGTACTTC. Translated: CAISELQVYEQYF.

In the case of this clone: At the DNA level, this CDR3 is encoded by other sequences in the same sample as well. The rearrangement joins TRBV5-1 to TRBJ2-5; D gene unclear. The length of the CDR3 is 13 residues. The V and J ends lost 2 bases and 2 bases respectively, with 7 bases between them. The germline V gene encodes CDR1 SGHRS and CDR2 YFSETQ. CDR3 DNA sequence: TGCGCCAGCAGCTTTGGGCAGCAAGAGACCCAGTACTTC. Amino acids: CASSFGQQETQYF.

The chain couples TRBV5-6 to TRBJ2-1; 10 bases match TRBD2. CDR1 and CDR2 (germline): SGHDT, YYEEEE. CDR3 length: 16 amino acids. V lost 0 bases, J lost 6 bases, and 6 bases stayed unmatched. In DNA form, the CDR3 reads TGTGCCAGCAGCTTGGTCGCTAGCGGGGGCCTCAATGAGCAGTTCTTC. Translating it yields CASSLVASGGLNEQFF.

The gene calls are TRBV3-1 (or the pseudogene TRBV3-2) and TRBJ1-1; D may be TRBD1 (6 bases). Trimming left V 4 bases short and J 3 bases short, with 12 bases between. CDR1 and CDR2 from the germline V gene are LGHDT and YNNKEL (reference sequence). CDR3 length: 14 amino acids. The chain's CDR3 is CASSLNRDYTEAFF. In DNA, the CDR3 is TGTGCCAGCAGCCTCAACAGGGATTACACTGAAGCTTTCTTT.

The chain recombines TRBV5-1 with TRBJ2-5; 9 bases fit TRBD2. Germline CDR1 SGHRS, CDR2 YFSETQ. The CDR3 consists of 15 residues. V lost 1 base to trimming and J lost 5 bases; unmatched junction nucleotides: 6. The CDR3 region is CASSLSSGGIETQYF. The CDR3 DNA reads as TGCGCCAGCAGCTTGTCCAGCGGGGGGATCGAGACCCAGTACTTC.

V usage is TRBV7-9 and J usage is TRBJ1-1; TRBD1 might be the D (5 bases). The length of the CDR3 is 15 residues. Germline V gene data show CDR1 as SEHNR and CDR2 as FQNEAQ (reference sequence). Trimming pared 5 bases from V and 3 bases from J, leaving 16 bases between. The CDR3 region has the DNA TGTGCCAGCAGCCCGAGCGGGGGAAGGTACACTGAAGCTTTCTTT. The encoded protein is CASSPSGGRYTEAFF.

The chain joins TRBV7-9 to TRBJ1-1, with 9 bases lining up with TRBD1. The CDR3 is 13 residues long. V lost 1 base, J lost 12 bases, and 6 bases stayed unmatched. CDR1 is SEHNR and CDR2 is FQNEAQ in the germline V gene (reference sequence). CDR3 nucleotides: TGTGCCAGCAGCTTAGATGGGACAGGGAAGTCTTTCTTT. Its protein product is CASSLDGTGKSFF.

Only one count was recorded for this clone. The chain links TRBV5-1 to TRBJ1-4; 11 bases align to TRBD1. Germline CDR1 and CDR2: SGHRS and YFSETQ. Trimming took 4 bases from V and 7 from J; bases not matched to a gene: 3. The CDR3 length is 14 residues. The CDR3: CASSQDRGPEKLFF. In DNA form, the CDR3 reads TGCGCCAGCAGCCAGGACAGGGGGCCTGAAAAACTGTTTTTT.

The CDR3 loop is CASSAAGGTTYEQYF. The CDR3 DNA is TGTGCCAGCAGCGCCGCGGGGGGCACCACCTACGAGCAGTACTTC. The chain carries TRBV9 and TRBJ2-7; 8 nucleotides align to TRBD2. The V gene's germline CDR1 is SGDLS and CDR2 YYNGEE. The CDR3 sequence is 15 residues long. With V trimmed by 3 bases and J by 2 bases, 7 bases remained unmatched.

This clone appeared a few times. The chain has TRBV10-3 and TRBJ2-1, with TRBD1 matching 9 bases. The CDR3 totals 15 residues. Trimming removed 6 bases from V and 1 base from J; junction bases left unmatched: 4. The germline V gene encodes CDR1 ENHRY and CDR2 SYGVKD. CDR3 region: CAISRDRESYNEQFF. Here the CDR3 DNA reads TGTGCCATCAGCAGGGACAGGGAATCCTACAATGAGCAGTTCTTC.

V is TRBV15 and J is TRBJ1-2, with D possibly being TRBD1 (5 bases). The ends were cut back, 1 base at V and 2 bases at J, with 8 bases in the middle. CDR1 is LNHNV and CDR2 is YYDKDF in the germline V gene (reference sequence). The CDR3 length is 14 residues. DNA for the CDR3: TGTGCCACCAGCAGAGGGAAGGGGAACTATGGCTACACCTTC. Its translation is CATSRGKGNYGYTF.

The J gene is TRBJ2-5, the V gene TRBV9; TRBD1 aligns across 7 bases. CDR1 is SGDLS and CDR2 is YYNGEE in the germline V gene. The ends lost 4 bases at V and 4 bases at J; junction bases unmatched: 10. The CDR3 extends over 15 amino acids. The chain's CDR3 is CASSPADRAGETQYF. As DNA, the CDR3 is TGTGCCAGCAGCCCGGCCGACAGGGCGGGAGAGACCCAGTACTTC.

This clone occurred a few times. The chain has TRBV10-3 and TRBJ1-2; no clear D gene. V shed 10 bases and J shed 5 bases, with 23 bases lying between them. This CDR3 spans 15 amino acids. The germline V gene encodes CDR1 ENHRY and CDR2 SYGVKD. The CDR3 bases are TGTGCCACCACGGTCCGAGAATTAAATGTTTATGGCTACACCTTC. This gives the protein CATTVRELNVYGYTF.

The chain uses TRBV10-3 and TRBJ1-1, with TRBD1 matching over 10 bases. The CDR3 is 17 residues long. Germline trimming cut 3 bases from V and 0 bases from J; bases unmatched to any gene: 7. Germline values: CDR1 ENHRY, CDR2 SYGVKD. CDR3 coding DNA: TGTGCCATCAGTGAAGGGGACAGGGGACCAATGAACACTGAAGCTTTCTTT. Protein product: CAISEGDRGPMNTEAFF.